This T cell receptor beta chain was sequenced during a study of identifying expanded T cells in peripheral blood (dated by TCRdb to about 2019). About the investigation overall: Four technical replicates, made by sequencing separate aliquots from the same pool of genomic DNA, were compared pairwise.

The immunoSEQ Assay, which relies on bias-controlled multiplex PCR amplification of genomic DNA, was used to profile TCRbeta CDR3 regions. For the original study's pipeline: The absolute abundance of each unique TCRbeta CDR3 region was quantified after sequences were collapsed and filtered. Differential abundance was assessed using a binomial (Fisher-equivalent) model and a beta-binomial model in which time-dependent variance fitted from healthy donors was added. Any clone with fewer than 5 combined templates was excluded, and a clone was called differentially abundant if its Benjamini-Hochberg FDR was below 0.01. The form v = (b*log(k)+a)^2 was used to model beta-binomial variance as a function of total template count across the two samples. Here the immuneACCESS table is served through TCRdb, limited to in-frame sequences with V and J called. Missing clones are a known gap in these copies; in checked studies unresolved V genes cover under half, and the rest lacks a known reason. V and J calls plus clone size are reproduced from that table; the DNA served to infer D and trimming. In all, the sample holds approximately 100,000 clones, and approximately 91% of those were seen once. Approximately 4% of the sample is in the top ten clones.

The trim is 6 bases for V and 13 bases for J, with a gap of 4 bases between the germline ends. Taken from the germline V gene (reference sequence), the CDR1 and CDR2 loops are LGHDT and YNNKEL. The CDR3 numbers 8 residues from cysteine through phenylalanine. Of all the DNA, just the CDR3 is kept, 24 bases in frame from base 1. During the collection period, no immune events, such as infections, were documented for the healthy donors. Time-dependent variance in a beta-binomial model of T-cell clone differential abundance was calibrated using healthy-donor blood repertoires as a training cohort. The training cohort was composed of roughly 10 healthy donors, 3 female and 7 male. Donor ages ranged from about 25 to 64 years, with an average of 43 years. Obtained from a commercial supplier, whole blood was collected from each healthy donor at three time points set around 14 days apart. Genomic DNA was extracted from unsorted whole blood for immunosequencing.

In this sample, this clone turned up a few times. Its antigen target is currently unknown. No quality values exist for individual bases; no much larger clone is one base distant. The paper's findings and limits, for the study overall: The authors expected that biological variance in healthy repertoires might rise further over much longer intervals, such as months to years. The beta-binomial model significantly reduced the number of clones called differentially abundant and the false-positive rate across all healthy-donor time intervals. The binomial model flagged about 1.2 differentially abundant clones between technical replicates, compared with about 16 over approximately 2 weeks and 19 over about four weeks. In all healthy donors, the variance in clone template counts between samples taken around 14 days apart rose significantly as total template count increased.

What was sequenced was blood. This chain is built from TRBV3-1 (or the pseudogene TRBV3-2) and TRBJ1-5; no D gene call is confident. The source of this sequence is a person aged 18-70 years in good health. The DNA is TGTGCCAGCAGATCGCAGCATTTT. It translates to CASRSQHF.